The 26 T cell receptor beta chains below were found in one sample sequenced in a study of PD-1 blockade in classical Hodgkin lymphoma. Regarding time point: newly diagnosed, previously untreated cHL patient sample. Negative magnetic selection isolated CD4+ T cells from thawed PBMCs. This table comes from immunoSEQ multiplex PCR, and its TCRdb copy is limited to in-frame clones, with some not included. This sample has about 25,000 clones; about 90% occur once, and the top ten carry about 0.54%. Sequenced: CD4+ T cells from blood. The receptors stem from a human donor with classical Hodgkin lymphoma.

The chain joins TRBV19 to TRBJ1-5; D unresolved. Germline loops: CDR1 LNHDA, CDR2 SQIVND (reference sequence). The CDR3 length is 15 residues. V dropped 0 bases and J dropped 0 bases, with 6 bases sitting between them. The CDR3 nucleotides read TGTGCCAGTAGTATAGAAAAGTATAGCAATCAGCCCCAGCATTTT. Residues: CASSIEKYSNQPQHF.

The CDR3 protein is CASSRLQGRDSPLHF. In DNA form, the CDR3 reads TGTGCCAGCAGCCGCCTCCAGGGGCGGGATTCACCCCTCCACTTT. The chain combines TRBV7-6 with TRBJ1-6; tentatively, D is TRBD1 (6 bases). Trimming stripped 5 bases from V and 8 bases from J, with 16 bases between. This CDR3 contains 15 residues. CDR1 SGHVS and CDR2 FNYEAQ come from the germline V gene.

The chain carries TRBV7-2 and TRBJ2-7; 7 bases fit TRBD1. This CDR3 has 15 amino acids. Trimming took 5 bases from V and 0 from J; bases not matched to a gene: 7. Germline V gene data show CDR1 as SGHTA and CDR2 as FQGNSA. DNA of the CDR3: TGTGCCAGCAGCCCCGGGACAGCTACCTCCTACGAGCAGTACTTC. It yields the protein CASSPGTATSYEQYF.

The rearrangement joins TRBV19 to TRBJ1-1, with 9 bases fitting TRBD1. Trimming cost V 3 bases and J 2 bases; bases outside gene matches: 13. CDR3 size: 18 residues. The germline V gene encodes CDR1 LNHDA and CDR2 SQIVND (reference sequence). The CDR3 DNA reads TGTGCCAGTAGTATGGGACAGGGACCTCACCAAAGAAACACTGAAGCTTTCTTT. Residues: CASSMGQGPHQRNTEAFF.

Only one count was recorded for this clone. The gene calls are TRBV20-1 and TRBJ2-3; D not resolved. Per the germline V gene, CDR1 is DFQATT and CDR2 is SNEGSKA (reference sequence). Trimming cost V 8 bases and J 2 bases, with 8 bases left between them. The CDR3 has 11 amino acids. This CDR3 is CSSETTDTQYF. Written as DNA, the CDR3 is TGCAGTTCAGAGACCACAGATACGCAGTATTTT.

The chain combines TRBV19 with TRBJ2-7, with D maybe TRBD1 (8 bases). CDR1 LNHDA and CDR2 SQIVND come from the germline V gene (reference sequence). Trimming stripped 1 base from V and 4 bases from J, with 14 bases between. This CDR3 spans 15 amino acids. In DNA, the CDR3 is TGTGCCAGTAGTATAGTGGACAGGGAGGGATACGAGCAGTACTTC. Amino acid sequence: CASSIVDREGYEQYF. The full variable domain, completed using reference TRBV19 and TRBJ2-7, is DGGITQSPKYLFRKEGQNVTLSCEQNLNHDAMYWYRQDPGQGLRLIYYSQIVNDFQKGDIAEGYSVSREKKESFPLTVTSAQKNPTAFYLCASSIVDREGYEQYFGPGTRLTVT.

V is TRBV28 and J is TRBJ1-2; tentative D call: TRBD1 (6 bases). Trimming removed 6 bases from V and 4 bases from J, with 15 bases in between. The CDR3 has 14 residues. From germline, CDR1 is MDHEN and CDR2 SYDVKM. The CDR3 DNA is TGTGCCAGCAGCCCAATAACAGGGACCTATGGCTACACCTTC. Translating gives CASSPITGTYGYTF.

This chain joins TRBV5-6 and TRBJ2-1; D gene unclear. V was trimmed by 5 bases and J by 1 base, leaving 10 bases between them. CDR1 SGHDT and CDR2 YYEEEE come from the germline V gene. The CDR3 loop spans 14 amino acids. The chain's CDR3 is CASSLWRSYNEQFF. In nucleotides, the CDR3 is TGTGCCAGCAGTCTTTGGAGATCCTACAATGAGCAGTTCTTC. Based on the CDR3 plus reference TRBV5-6 and TRBJ2-1, the full variable domain is DAGVTQSPTHLIKTRGQQVTLRCSPKSGHDTVSWYQQALGQGPQFIFQYYEEEERQRGNFPDRFSGHQFPNYSSELNVNALLLGDSALYLCASSLWRSYNEQFFGPGTRLTVL.

V usage is TRBV15 and J usage is TRBJ2-5; D unclear. The CDR3 spans 13 residues. V gave up 1 base and J gave up 4 bases, with 7 bases separating them. Germline V gives CDR1 LNHNV, CDR2 YYDKDF (reference sequence). The CDR3: CATSRGPLETQYF. As DNA, the CDR3 is TGTGCCACCAGCAGAGGACCCCTAGAGACCCAGTACTTC.

This CDR3 is CASRAGTVQETQYF. CDR3 in DNA: TGTGCCAGCAGGGCCGGGACAGTCCAAGAGACCCAGTACTTC. The rearrangement uses TRBV6-5 and TRBJ2-5, with 7 bases aligning to TRBD1. This CDR3 spans 14 amino acids. V trimming: 6 bases; J trimming: 1 base; junction bases outside the gene matches: 5. The germline V gene encodes CDR1 MNHEY and CDR2 SVGAGI.

This rearrangement joins TRBV7-9 to TRBJ2-6; D perhaps matches TRBD2 (6 bases). Germline lookup yields CDR1 SEHNR and CDR2 FQNEAQ (reference sequence). The V end was cut by 1 base, the J end by 4 bases, with 17 bases between. This CDR3 region has 18 residues. CDR3: CASSLVGRRSSGANVLTF. For the CDR3, the DNA is TGTGCCAGCAGCTTAGTCGGGAGACGATCCAGCGGGGCCAACGTCCTGACTTTC.

This clone was observed once. CDR3 region: CAISGFQETQYF. CDR3 nucleotides: TGTGCCATCAGCGGATTCCAAGAGACCCAGTACTTC. The rearrangement links TRBV10-3 to TRBJ2-5, with D unresolved. Germline values: CDR1 ENHRY, CDR2 SYGVKD. V shed 6 bases and J shed 1 base, with 6 bases lying between them. The CDR3 spans 12 residues.

Here the CDR3 DNA reads TGTGCCAGCACCTCGGGCCCAAACACCGGGGAGCTGTTTTTT. Encoded protein: CASTSGPNTGELFF. The chain couples TRBV11-3 to TRBJ2-2; the D is unclear. Germline V gene data show CDR1 as SGHNT and CDR2 as YENEEA. V gave up 7 bases and J gave up 2 bases, with 11 bases separating them. The CDR3 has 14 residues.

The count of this clone is one. J is TRBJ2-6 and V is TRBV18; 10 nucleotides line up with TRBD1. The CDR3 is 19 amino acids. Germline V gene data show CDR1 as KGHSH and CDR2 as LQKENI. The V gene end was trimmed by 3 bases and the J gene end by 2 bases; junction bases not matched to a gene: 10. CDR3 residues: CASSPLWDRGPTGANVLTF. CDR3 in DNA: TGTGCCAGCTCACCGCTATGGGACAGGGGCCCAACTGGGGCCAACGTCCTGACTTTC.

The chain carries TRBV28 and TRBJ1-2; 11 bases line up with TRBD1. V dropped 6 bases and J dropped 5; count of bases not matched to a gene: 11. CDR3 length: 16 amino acids. CDR1 and CDR2 (germline): MDHEN, SYDVKM. The CDR3 coding sequence is TGTGCCAGCAGCCCCGGGGGGACAGGGGGTTGGTATGGCTACACCTTC. Protein sequence: CASSPGGTGGWYGYTF.

The rearrangement joins TRBV7-9 to TRBJ2-5; tentatively, D is TRBD2 (6 bases). Germline values: CDR1 SEHNR, CDR2 FQNEAQ (reference sequence). V shed 3 bases and J shed 5 bases, with 19 bases lying between them. This CDR3 is 16 amino acids long. CDR3 protein: CASSLTLFGGMETQYF. The CDR3 DNA reads as TGTGCCAGCAGCTTGACCCTGTTCGGAGGGATGGAGACCCAGTACTTC. Based on the CDR3 plus reference TRBV7-9 and TRBJ2-5, the full variable domain is DTGVSQNPRHKITKRGQNVTFRCDPISEHNRLYWYRQTLGQGPEFLTYFQNEAQLEKSRLLSDRFSAERPKGSFSTLEIQRTEQGDSAMYLCASSLTLFGGMETQYFGPGTRLLVL.

The J gene is TRBJ1-2, the V gene TRBV19; D is undetermined. Trimming stripped 3 bases from V and 3 bases from J, with 14 bases between. Germline lookup yields CDR1 LNHDA and CDR2 SQIVND (reference sequence). The CDR3 length is 15 residues. The DNA of the CDR3 is TGTGCCAGTAGTATTAGAAGGTATACGGACTATGGCTACACCTTC. It is translated as CASSIRRYTDYGYTF.

The V call is TRBV15, the J call TRBJ2-2; the D is unclear. CDR3 size: 16 residues. Germline V gene sequence: CDR1 LNHNV, CDR2 YYDKDF (reference sequence). The V and J ends lost 0 bases and 9 bases respectively, with 17 bases between them. CDR3 bases: TGTGCCACCAGCAGAGACCCAAGAGCGTTCCGCTGGGAGCTGTTTTTT. Amino acids: CATSRDPRAFRWELFF.

The chain recombines TRBV28 with TRBJ2-5; TRBD1 matches at 10 bases. From germline, CDR1 is MDHEN and CDR2 SYDVKM. CDR3 length equals 16 residues. J was trimmed by 5 bases and V by 1 base; bases with no gene match: 7. The CDR3 nucleotides read TGTGCCAGCAGTTTATCAAGACAGGGGGCCTGGGAGACCCAGTACTTC. Protein product: CASSLSRQGAWETQYF.

The chain uses TRBV5-6 and TRBJ1-6; D is possibly TRBD1 (5 bases). Germline V gives CDR1 SGHDT, CDR2 YYEEEE. The CDR3 covers 17 residues. V was clipped by 4 bases and J by 0 bases, with 14 bases between them. The CDR3 is CASSAGETSSYNSPLHF. The CDR3 DNA sequence: TGTGCCAGCAGCGCGGGGGAGACCTCCTCCTATAATTCACCCCTCCACTTT.

The rearrangement joins TRBV18 to TRBJ1-1; D is unclear. This CDR3 contains 16 residues. Germline CDR1 KGHSH, CDR2 LQKENI. The V end lost 3 bases, the J end lost 2 bases, and 16 bases lay between the germline ends. The CDR3 nucleotides read TGTGCCAGCTCACCCACCAGAGGGAACCGAAACACTGAAGCTTTCTTT. It specifies CASSPTRGNRNTEAFF.

Notes on this clone: Other nucleotide sequences from this sample produce the same CDR3. V gene TRBV5-6 combines with J gene TRBJ2-7; 8 positions agree with TRBD2. Germline CDR1 is SGHDT and CDR2 is YYEEEE. J lost 3 bases, V lost 1 base, and 6 bases had no gene match. This CDR3 spans 15 amino acids. The CDR3 region has the DNA TGTGCCAGCAGCTTGAGTCCCAGCGGGGGCTACGAGCAGTACTTC. The encoded protein is CASSLSPSGGYEQYF. Complete variable domain (other parts from reference TRBV5-6 and TRBJ2-7): DAGVTQSPTHLIKTRGQQVTLRCSPKSGHDTVSWYQQALGQGPQFIFQYYEEEERQRGNFPDRFSGHQFPNYSSELNVNALLLGDSALYLCASSLSPSGGYEQYFGPGTRLTVT.

The chain has TRBV4-1 and TRBJ2-2; 7 positions agree with TRBD1. Losses at the gene ends were 5 bases for V and 6 bases for J; bases not matched to a gene: 6. Germline CDR1 MGHRA, CDR2 YSYEKL. This CDR3 region has 14 residues. In nucleotides, the CDR3 is TGCGCCAGCAGCAAGACAGGGAATCCCGGGGAGCTGTTTTTT. Its protein product is CASSKTGNPGELFF.

The chain's CDR3 is CASSKGQENTGELFF. The CDR3 DNA reads TGTGCCAGCAGCAAAGGACAGGAGAACACCGGGGAGCTGTTTTTT. V usage is TRBV21-1 and J usage is TRBJ2-2; TRBD1 is taken as the D call from the table, unchecked against the DNA. TRBV21-1 is assigned pseudogene status. The CDR3 is made up of 15 amino acids.

Only one count was recorded for this clone. The chain recombines TRBV18 with TRBJ1-2; perhaps TRBD1 as D (6 bases). The V gene lost 3 bases and the J gene lost 1 base, with 18 bases spanning the gap. The CDR3 is 17 residues long. CDR1 and CDR2 (germline): KGHSH, LQKENI. This CDR3 reads CASSPTTGTPYNYGYTF. The CDR3 DNA is TGTGCCAGCTCACCTACAACCGGGACACCTTATAACTATGGCTACACCTTC.

This clone occurred once. This rearrangement joins TRBV4-3 to TRBJ1-6, with a possible D match to TRBD1 (6 bases). V shed 4 bases and J shed 7 bases, with 14 bases lying between them. This CDR3 contains 15 residues. Germline lookup yields CDR1 LGHNA and CDR2 YSLEER. CDR3 in amino acids: CASSRDRWPNSPLHF. DNA for the CDR3: TGCGCCAGCAGCCGTGACAGGTGGCCGAATTCACCCCTCCACTTT.